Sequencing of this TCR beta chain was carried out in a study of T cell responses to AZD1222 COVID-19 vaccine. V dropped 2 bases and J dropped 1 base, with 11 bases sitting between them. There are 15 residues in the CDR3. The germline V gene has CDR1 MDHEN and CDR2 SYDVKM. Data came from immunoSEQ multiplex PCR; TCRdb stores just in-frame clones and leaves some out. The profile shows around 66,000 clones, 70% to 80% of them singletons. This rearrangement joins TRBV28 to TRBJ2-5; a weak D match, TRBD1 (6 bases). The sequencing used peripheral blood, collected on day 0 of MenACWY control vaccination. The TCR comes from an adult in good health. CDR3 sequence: CASSLPDRFQETQYF. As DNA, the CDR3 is TGTGCCAGCAGTTTACCGGACAGATTCCAAGAGACCCAGTACTTC.